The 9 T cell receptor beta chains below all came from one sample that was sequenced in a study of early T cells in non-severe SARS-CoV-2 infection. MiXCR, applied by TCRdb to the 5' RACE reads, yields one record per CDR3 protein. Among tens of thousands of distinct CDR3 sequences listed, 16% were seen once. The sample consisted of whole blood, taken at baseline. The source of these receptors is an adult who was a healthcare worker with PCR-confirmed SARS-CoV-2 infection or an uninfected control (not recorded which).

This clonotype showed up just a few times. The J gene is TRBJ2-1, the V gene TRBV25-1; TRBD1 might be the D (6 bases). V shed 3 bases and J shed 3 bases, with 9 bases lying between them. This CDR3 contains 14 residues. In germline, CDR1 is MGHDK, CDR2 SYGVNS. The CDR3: CASSEGANYNEQFF. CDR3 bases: TGTGCCAGCAGTGAGGGGGCTAACTACAATGAGCAGTTCTTC.

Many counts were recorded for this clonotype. CDR3 in amino acids: CASSLAYLNTEAFF. The CDR3 nucleotides read TGTGCCAGCAGCTTAGCCTATTTGAACACTGAAGCTTTCTTT. The chain carries TRBV7-8 and TRBJ1-1, with D hard to call. Germline lookup yields CDR1 SGHVS and CDR2 FQNEAQ. This CDR3 is 14 amino acids long. The ends were cut back, 0 bases at V and 0 bases at J, with 5 bases in the middle.

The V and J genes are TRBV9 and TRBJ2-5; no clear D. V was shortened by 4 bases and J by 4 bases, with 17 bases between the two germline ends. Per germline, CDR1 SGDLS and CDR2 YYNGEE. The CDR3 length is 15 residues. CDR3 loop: CASSPARRSGETQYF. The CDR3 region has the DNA TGTGCCAGCAGCCCAGCGCGGCGGTCCGGAGAGACCCAGTACTTC.

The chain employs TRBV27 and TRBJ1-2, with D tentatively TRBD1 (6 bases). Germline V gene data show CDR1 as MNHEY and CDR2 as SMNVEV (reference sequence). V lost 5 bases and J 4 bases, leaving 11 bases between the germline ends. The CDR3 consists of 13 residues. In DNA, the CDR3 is TGTGCCAGCAGTAACAGGGTTGGCTATGGCTACACCTTC. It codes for CASSNRVGYGYTF.

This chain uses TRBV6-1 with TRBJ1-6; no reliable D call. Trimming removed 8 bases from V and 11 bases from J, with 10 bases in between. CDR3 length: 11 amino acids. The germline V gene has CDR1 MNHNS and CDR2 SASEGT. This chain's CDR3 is CASGHGPPLHF. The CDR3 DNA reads TGTGCCAGCGGTCATGGGCCACCCCTCCACTTT.

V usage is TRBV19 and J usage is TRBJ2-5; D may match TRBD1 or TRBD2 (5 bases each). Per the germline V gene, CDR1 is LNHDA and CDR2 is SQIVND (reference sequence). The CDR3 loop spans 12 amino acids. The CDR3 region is CVTGPQQETQYF. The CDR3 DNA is TGTGTCACGGGACCGCAACAAGAGACCCAGTACTTC.

The CDR3 DNA follows: TGTGCCAGCAGTTTAAGGGTAGGGGTAGCATTGGAGACCCAGTACTTC. Its protein is CASSLRVGVALETQYF. The chain has TRBV28 and TRBJ2-5, with a weak D call TRBD1 (5 bases). V dropped 2 bases and J dropped 5 bases, with 18 bases sitting between them. Germline assignment: CDR1 MDHEN and CDR2 SYDVKM. The length of the CDR3 is 16 residues.

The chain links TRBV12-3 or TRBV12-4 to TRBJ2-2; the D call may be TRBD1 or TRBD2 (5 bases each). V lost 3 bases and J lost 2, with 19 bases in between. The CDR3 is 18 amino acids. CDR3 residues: CASSFFGMTDVNTGELFF. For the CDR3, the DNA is TGTGCCAGCAGTTTCTTCGGGATGACAGACGTTAACACCGGGGAGCTGTTTTTT.

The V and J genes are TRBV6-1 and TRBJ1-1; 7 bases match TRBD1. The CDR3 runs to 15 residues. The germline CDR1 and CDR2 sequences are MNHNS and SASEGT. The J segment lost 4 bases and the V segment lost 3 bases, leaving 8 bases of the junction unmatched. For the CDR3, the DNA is TGTGCCAGCAGTGATCCGACAGGGATGGGCACTGAAGCTTTCTTT. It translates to CASSDPTGMGTEAFF.